The 27 T cell receptor beta chains presented below share a single source sample, sequenced in a study of shared clonotypes between healthy human individuals. The assay was immunoSEQ multiplex PCR, and TCRdb's table has in-frame clones only and misses some. This sample yields approximately 470,000 clones, of which approximately 81% are seen a single time; about 13% belongs to the top ten. Sequenced input: PBMCs. The receptors come from a woman in her 40s in good health. Some clones in this sample may be carry-over from other donors' samples.

With regard to this clone: This is likely an artifact of a read error, given a far larger clone one base away. The V gene is TRBV27, the J gene TRBJ1-2, with a weak D call TRBD1 (5 bases). The ends were cut back, 7 bases at V and 7 bases at J, with 19 bases in the middle. The CDR3 contains 14 residues. Germline CDR1 reads MNHEY; CDR2 reads SMNVEV (reference sequence). CDR3 nucleotides: TGTGCCAGCAAAGGGGTGACGCCGTGGGGTGGCTACACCTTC. Its protein is CASKGVTPWGGYTF.

The genes are TRBV2 and TRBJ2-6; D is unresolved. Between the trimmed V and J ends, which lost 7 bases and 0 bases, there was a span of 7 bases. The CDR3 runs 14 residues. Germline values: CDR1 SNHLY, CDR2 FYNNEI. CDR3 sequence reads: CASTVDSGANVLTF. The DNA for the CDR3 is TGTGCCAGCACTGTGGACTCTGGGGCCAACGTCCTGACTTTC.

The chain recombines TRBV7-3 with TRBJ2-3; D call uncertain. V was shortened by 4 bases and J by 5 bases, with 10 bases between the two germline ends. CDR1 is SGHTA, CDR2 FQGTGA, per germline. This CDR3 region has 13 residues. Here the CDR3 DNA reads TGTGCCAGCAGCTCAAACCCCCTAGATACGCAGTATTTT. Translating it yields CASSSNPLDTQYF.

The chain is built from TRBV6-1 and TRBJ2-7; 11 bases are shared with TRBD2. The length of the CDR3 is 17 residues. The V and J ends lost 1 base and 3 bases, in that order; junction bases with no gene match: 8. The germline V gene encodes CDR1 MNHNS and CDR2 SASEGT. CDR3 nucleotide sequence: TGTGCCAGCAGTGAAGGTTCAGTAGCGGGAGGGTTCTACGAGCAGTACTTC. Amino acid sequence: CASSEGSVAGGFYEQYF.

The chain has TRBV4-3 and TRBJ1-5, with no clear D. Trimming pared 4 bases from V and 4 bases from J, leaving 8 bases between. The CDR3 totals 13 residues. The germline CDR1 and CDR2 sequences are LGHNA and YSLEER. The CDR3 protein is CASSPRANQPQHF. The CDR3 DNA reads TGCGCCAGCAGCCCGAGGGCAAATCAGCCCCAGCATTTT.

On this clone: With only one base between it and a far larger clone, this is likely a read error. The gene calls are TRBV7-2 and TRBJ2-5, with a tentative D call TRBD1 (6 bases). Germline V gene data show CDR1 as SGHTA and CDR2 as FQGNSA. V was cut by 2 bases and J by 8 bases, with 15 bases left in between. The CDR3 loop spans 14 amino acids. In DNA form, the CDR3 reads TGTGCCAGCAGCTTAAGGCAGGGGAGTGATACCCAGTACTTC. Translation gives CASSLRQGSDTQYF.

This chain links TRBV5-1 with TRBJ1-2; D is unresolved. V was cut by 4 bases and J by 5 bases, with 12 bases left in between. This CDR3 region has 13 residues. Looked up from germline, CDR1 is SGHRS and CDR2 is YFSETQ. The CDR3 DNA follows: TGCGCCAGCAGCCCCTGGGAAGGGTATGGCTACACCTTC. It is translated as CASSPWEGYGYTF. Using reference TRBV5-1 and TRBJ1-2 for the parts outside the CDR3, the full variable domain is KAGVTQTPRYLIKTRGQQVTLSCSPISGHRSVSWYQQTPGQGLQFLFEYFSETQRNKGNFPGRFSGRQFSNSRSEMNVSTLELGDSALYLCASSPWEGYGYTFGSGTRLTVV.

In regard to this clone: A far larger clone is just one base off, so this is likely a read error. The rearrangement links TRBV15 to TRBJ2-7; D is unclear. The CDR3 totals 14 residues. V gave up 2 bases and J gave up 6 bases, with 14 bases separating them. The germline CDR1 and CDR2 sequences are LNHNV and YYDKDF (reference sequence). For the CDR3, the DNA is TGTGCCACCAGCAGAAAAATGGACGTCGCCGAGCAGTACTTC. It is translated as CATSRKMDVAEQYF.

This rearrangement joins TRBV4-1 to TRBJ1-4; TRBD1 is a possible D gene (5 bases). This CDR3 region has 17 residues. The germline CDR1 and CDR2 sequences are MGHRA and YSYEKL. The ends were cut back, 0 bases at V and 4 bases at J, with 15 bases in the middle. CDR3 residues: CASSQEGRRVGNEKLFF. The DNA of the CDR3 is TGCGCCAGCAGCCAAGAAGGGCGCAGGGTCGGTAATGAAAAACTGTTTTTT.

This rearrangement joins TRBV5-6 to TRBJ2-5; 8 nucleotides align to TRBD1. The V gene end was trimmed by 0 bases and the J gene end by 5 bases; junction bases not matched to a gene: 6. This CDR3 contains 15 residues. From germline, CDR1 is SGHDT and CDR2 YYEEEE. In nucleotides, the CDR3 is TGTGCCAGCAGCTTGGGACAGGGGATAATGGAGACCCAGTACTTC. It codes for CASSLGQGIMETQYF.

The table lists this clone with a few counts. The chain carries TRBV5-4 and TRBJ2-2, with D possibly TRBD2 on 5 matching bases. The V gene's germline CDR1 is SGHNT and CDR2 YYREEE (reference sequence). The CDR3 extends over 15 amino acids. Deletions cut 5 bases from V and 2 bases from J, with 13 bases between. Written as DNA, the CDR3 is TGTGCCAGCAGTATCCCGGGGAGCAACACCGGGGAGCTGTTTTTT. The encoded protein is CASSIPGSNTGELFF.

The rearrangement joins TRBV5-8 to TRBJ1-5; the D is unclear. Germline lookup yields CDR1 SGHTS and CDR2 YDEGEE. The CDR3 consists of 14 residues. V lost 2 bases, J lost 2 bases, and 8 bases lay in between. The CDR3 nucleotides read TGTGCCAGCAGCTTTAGGCGGGGCAATCAGCCCCAGCATTTT. Its translation is CASSFRRGNQPQHF.

This clone was counted between two and nine times. CDR3 nucleotides: TGCAGTGAGTCAAGGGGCGGTGGCTACACCTTC. Protein sequence: CSESRGGGYTF. The rearrangement joins TRBV20-1 to TRBJ1-2, with D tentatively TRBD1 (5 bases). V shed 7 bases and J shed 7 bases, with 13 bases lying between them. Germline V gives CDR1 DFQATT, CDR2 SNEGSKA (reference sequence). The CDR3 contains 11 residues.

This clone turned up a few times. The gene calls are TRBV5-4 and TRBJ2-1; 13 positions agree with TRBD2. J gave up 6 bases and V 4 bases, and 4 bases lay outside the gene matches. CDR1 is SGHNT, CDR2 YYREEE, per germline (reference sequence). The CDR3 loop spans 15 amino acids. The CDR3 coding sequence is TGTGCCAGCAGCCAGGGACTAGCGGGACGCAATGAGCAGTTCTTC. Amino acids: CASSQGLAGRNEQFF.

The chain links TRBV7-6 to TRBJ1-1; 8 bases align to TRBD1. The CDR3 spans 20 residues. V shed 5 bases, J shed 1 base, and the junction held 21 bases outside the gene matches. The germline CDR1 and CDR2 sequences are SGHVS and FNYEAQ. CDR3 amino acids: CASSGTEQLMDRAPNTEAFF. For the CDR3, the DNA is TGTGCCAGCAGCGGTACGGAACAACTGATGGACAGGGCACCGAACACTGAAGCTTTCTTT.

The chain recombines TRBV4-1 with TRBJ2-1; D is perhaps TRBD1 or TRBD2 (5 bases each). V was shortened by 4 bases and J by 4 bases, with 11 bases between the two germline ends. The length of the CDR3 is 14 residues. Per the germline V gene, CDR1 is MGHRA and CDR2 is YSYEKL. CDR3 region: CASSPRDGYNEQFF. The DNA of the CDR3 is TGCGCCAGCAGCCCCCGGGACGGATACAATGAGCAGTTCTTC.

The rearrangement links TRBV7-3 to TRBJ2-3; TRBD1 aligns across 7 bases. The length of the CDR3 is 16 residues. V lost 1 base, J lost 8 bases, and 12 bases stayed unmatched. Germline V lookup: CDR1 SGHTA, CDR2 FQGTGA. The CDR3 protein is CASSLNQGVHDGTQYF. For the CDR3, the DNA is TGTGCCAGCAGCTTAAACCAGGGGGTCCACGATGGTACGCAGTATTTT. Supplemented by reference TRBV7-3 and TRBJ2-3, the full variable domain reads GAGVSQTPSNKVTEKGKYVELRCDPISGHTALYWYRQSLGQGPEFLIYFQGTGAADDSGLPNDRFFAVRPEGSVSTLKIQRTERGDSAVYLCASSLNQGVHDGTQYFGPGTRLTVL.

The rearrangement links TRBV28 to TRBJ2-2; 12 positions match TRBD2. The CDR3 sequence is 15 residues long. Germline CDR1 and CDR2: MDHEN and SYDVKM. The J segment lost 3 bases and the V segment lost 11 bases, leaving 7 bases of the junction unmatched. The CDR3 sequence is CAVASGRGYTGELFF. The CDR3 nucleotides read TGTGCCGTAGCTAGCGGGAGGGGGTACACCGGGGAGCTGTTTTTT. The full variable domain, its missing parts supplied by reference TRBV28 and TRBJ2-2, is DVKVTQSSRYLVKRTGEKVFLECVQDMDHENMFWYRQDPGLGLRLIYFSYDVKMKEKGDIPEGYSVSREKKERFSLILESASTNQTSMYLCAVASGRGYTGELFFGEGSRLTVL.

The chain is built from TRBV7-9 and TRBJ2-5; TRBD2 is a possible D gene (6 bases). Between the trimmed V and J ends, which lost 2 bases and 4 bases, there was a span of 20 bases. The germline gives CDR1 SEHNR, CDR2 FQNEAQ (reference sequence). The CDR3 has 17 residues. CDR3 protein: CASSLPKGREVLETQYF. CDR3 sequence (DNA): TGTGCCAGCAGCTTACCTAAGGGCAGGGAGGTATTAGAGACCCAGTACTTC.

V usage is TRBV30 and J usage is TRBJ1-5, with D possibly matching TRBD1 (6 bases). The V and J ends lost 3 bases and 0 bases respectively, with 12 bases between them. Germline assignment: CDR1 GTSNPN and CDR2 SVGIG (reference sequence). The CDR3 runs 15 residues. The CDR3 is CAWSTQGLSNQPQHF. CDR3 nucleotides: TGTGCCTGGAGCACCCAGGGGCTTAGCAATCAGCCCCAGCATTTT.

The chain has TRBV10-3 and TRBJ2-5, with D possibly being TRBD1 (5 bases). In germline, CDR1 is ENHRY, CDR2 SYGVKD. The V end lost 6 bases, the J end lost 5 bases, and 13 bases lay between the germline ends. This CDR3 comprises 13 residues. The CDR3 nucleotides are TGTGCCATCAGCCAGACGAACAGGGAGACCCAGTACTTC. Translated: CAISQTNRETQYF.

This chain connects TRBV9 to TRBJ2-7; TRBD2 aligns across 8 bases. V was pared by 3 bases and J by 0 bases, with 8 bases of the junction left unmatched. Per the germline V gene, CDR1 is SGDLS and CDR2 is YYNGEE. The CDR3 is made up of 16 amino acids. This CDR3 is CASSARAGGRSYEQYF. CDR3 coding DNA: TGTGCCAGCAGCGCCCGCGCGGGAGGTCGCTCCTACGAGCAGTACTTC.

The chain carries TRBV5-6 and TRBJ2-1; the match to TRBD2 covers 10 bases. Germline CDR1 is SGHDT and CDR2 is YYEEEE. The V segment lost 4 bases and the J segment 1 base; nucleotides outside the gene matches: 5. CDR3 size: 16 residues. The CDR3 sequence is CASSPLAGESYNEQFF. The CDR3 nucleotides are TGTGCCAGCAGCCCCCTAGCGGGAGAGTCCTACAATGAGCAGTTCTTC.

The chain combines TRBV4-2 with TRBJ1-2; 9 nucleotides align to TRBD1. The CDR3 totals 14 residues. Looked up from germline, CDR1 is LGHNA and CDR2 is YNFKEQ. J was trimmed by 13 bases and V by 4 bases; bases with no gene match: 13. CDR3 sequence: CASSPGTGKPESTF. In DNA form, the CDR3 reads TGTGCCAGCAGCCCCGGGACAGGGAAGCCTGAATCCACCTTC.

A note on this clone: The likely explanation is a read error, given a far larger clone one base away. The conserved closing phenylalanine or tryptophan is absent in this CDR3, likely reflecting a read error. The chain employs TRBV2 and TRBJ1-1; D may be TRBD1 (5 bases). CDR3 length: 13 residues. Per germline, CDR1 SNHLY and CDR2 FYNNEI. Deletions cut 4 bases from V and 7 bases from J, with 13 bases between. This chain's CDR3 is CASSGGPDLEAFL. CDR3 nucleotides: TGTGCCAGCAGTGGGGGACCGGACCTTGAAGCTTTCCTT.

The V and J genes are TRBV10-2 and TRBJ1-4; no firm D call. The CDR3 extends over 15 amino acids. In germline, CDR1 is WSHSY, CDR2 SAAADI. The germline V and J ends were trimmed by 3 bases and 0 bases, with 8 bases remaining between them. As DNA, the CDR3 is TGCGCCAGCAGTGACATCAGTGCAACTAATGAAAAACTGTTTTTT. This sequence encodes CASSDISATNEKLFF.

In regard to this clone: This is likely an artifact of a read error, given a far larger clone one base away. This CDR3 fails to terminate in the conserved phenylalanine or tryptophan, so it likely reflects a read error. This chain uses TRBV28 with TRBJ1-1; 9 bases fit TRBD1. V lost 4 bases to trimming and J lost 3 bases; unmatched junction nucleotides: 6. This CDR3 is built from 15 residues. Germline V gene sequence: CDR1 MDHEN, CDR2 SYDVKM. The CDR3: CASSSTGGVYTEAFL. CDR3 bases: TGTGCCAGCAGTTCAACAGGGGGCGTTTACACTGAAGCTTTCCTT.